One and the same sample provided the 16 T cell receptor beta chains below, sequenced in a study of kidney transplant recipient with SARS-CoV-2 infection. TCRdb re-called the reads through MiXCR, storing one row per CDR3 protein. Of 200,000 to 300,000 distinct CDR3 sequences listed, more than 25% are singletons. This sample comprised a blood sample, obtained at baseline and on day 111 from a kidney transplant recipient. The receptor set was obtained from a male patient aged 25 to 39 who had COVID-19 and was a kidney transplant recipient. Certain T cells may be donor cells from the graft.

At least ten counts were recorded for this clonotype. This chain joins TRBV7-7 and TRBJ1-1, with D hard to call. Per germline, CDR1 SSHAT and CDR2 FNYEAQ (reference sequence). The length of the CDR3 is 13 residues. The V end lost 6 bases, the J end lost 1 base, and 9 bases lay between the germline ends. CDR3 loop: CASSPQENTEAFF. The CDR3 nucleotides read TGTGCCAGCAGTCCCCAGGAGAACACTGAAGCTTTCTTT.

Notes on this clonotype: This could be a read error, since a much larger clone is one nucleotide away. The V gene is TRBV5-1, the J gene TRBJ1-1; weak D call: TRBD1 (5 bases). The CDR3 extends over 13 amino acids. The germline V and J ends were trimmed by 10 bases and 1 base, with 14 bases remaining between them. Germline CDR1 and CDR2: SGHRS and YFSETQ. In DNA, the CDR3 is TGCGCCGCCGCCCGGGACGGGAACACTGAAGCTTTCTTT. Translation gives CAAARDGNTEAFF.

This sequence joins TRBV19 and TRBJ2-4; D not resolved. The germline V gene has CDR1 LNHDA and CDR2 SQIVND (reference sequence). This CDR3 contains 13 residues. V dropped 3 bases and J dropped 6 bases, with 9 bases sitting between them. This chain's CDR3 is CASSISTLNIQYF. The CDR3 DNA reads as TGTGCCAGTAGTATCTCAACTCTAAACATTCAGTACTTC.

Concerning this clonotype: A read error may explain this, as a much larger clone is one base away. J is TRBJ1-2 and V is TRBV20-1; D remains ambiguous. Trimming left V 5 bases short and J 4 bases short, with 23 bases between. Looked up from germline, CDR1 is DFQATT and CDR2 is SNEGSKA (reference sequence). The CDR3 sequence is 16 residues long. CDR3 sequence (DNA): TGCAGTGCTGGGCACGTGCTGTTTCGAAAGACCTATGGCTACACCTTC. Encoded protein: CSAGHVLFRKTYGYTF.

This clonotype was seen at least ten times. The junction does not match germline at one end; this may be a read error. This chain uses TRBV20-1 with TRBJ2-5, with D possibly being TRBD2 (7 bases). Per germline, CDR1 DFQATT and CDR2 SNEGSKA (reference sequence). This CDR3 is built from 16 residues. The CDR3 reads CSAGEGGLAAQETQYF. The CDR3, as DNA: TGCAGTGCTGGAGAGGGGGGGCTAGCGGCTCAAGAGACCCAGTACTTC.

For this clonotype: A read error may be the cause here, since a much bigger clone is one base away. The CDR3 spells CANHRHHPRKTYGYTF. CDR3 bases: TGTGCCAACCATAGACATCATCCACGAAAGACCTATGGCTACACCTTC. The rearrangement joins TRBV5-8 to TRBJ1-2; D is unclear. Trimming shortened V by 9 bases and J by 4 bases, and 25 bases separated the two germline ends. The germline CDR1 and CDR2 sequences are SGHTS and YDEGEE. This CDR3 comprises 16 residues.

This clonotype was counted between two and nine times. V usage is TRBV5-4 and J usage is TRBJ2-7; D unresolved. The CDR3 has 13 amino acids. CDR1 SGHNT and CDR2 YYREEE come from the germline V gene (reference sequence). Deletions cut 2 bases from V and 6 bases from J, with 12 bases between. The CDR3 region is CASSFLGNGEQYV. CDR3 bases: TGTGCCAGCAGCTTTCTAGGAAACGGCGAGCAGTACGTC.

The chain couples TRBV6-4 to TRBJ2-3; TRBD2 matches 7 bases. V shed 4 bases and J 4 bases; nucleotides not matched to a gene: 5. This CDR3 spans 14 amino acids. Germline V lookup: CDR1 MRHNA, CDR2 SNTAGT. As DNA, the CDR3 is TGTGCCAGCAGTGGCGGGGCGGGAGCAGATACGCAGTATTTT. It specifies CASSGGAGADTQYF.

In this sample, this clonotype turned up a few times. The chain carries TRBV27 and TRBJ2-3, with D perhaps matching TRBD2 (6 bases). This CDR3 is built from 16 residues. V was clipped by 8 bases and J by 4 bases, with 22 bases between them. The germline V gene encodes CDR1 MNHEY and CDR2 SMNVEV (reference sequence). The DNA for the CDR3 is TGTGCCAGCCGCCCGTATTGGAGGGCCGAATCAGATACGCAGTATTTT. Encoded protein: CASRPYWRAESDTQYF.

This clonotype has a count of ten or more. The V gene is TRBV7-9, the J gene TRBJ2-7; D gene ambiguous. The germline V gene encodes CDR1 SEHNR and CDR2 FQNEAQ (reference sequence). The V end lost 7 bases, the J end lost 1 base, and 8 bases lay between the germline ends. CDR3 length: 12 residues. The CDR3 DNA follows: TGTGCCAGCACCCCAGCTTCCTACGAGCAGTACTTC. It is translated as CASTPASYEQYF.

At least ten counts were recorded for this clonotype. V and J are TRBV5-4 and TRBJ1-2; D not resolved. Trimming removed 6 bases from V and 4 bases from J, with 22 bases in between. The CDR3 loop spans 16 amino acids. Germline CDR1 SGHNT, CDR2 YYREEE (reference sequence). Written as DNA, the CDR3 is TGTGCCAGCATTAGCTGCGTACCAGGAAAGACCTATGGCTACACCTTC. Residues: CASISCVPGKTYGYTF.

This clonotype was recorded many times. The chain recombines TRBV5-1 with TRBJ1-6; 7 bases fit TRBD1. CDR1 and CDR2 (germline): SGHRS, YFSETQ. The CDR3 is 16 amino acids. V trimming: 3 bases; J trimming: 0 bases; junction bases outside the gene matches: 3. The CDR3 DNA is TGCGCCAGCAGCTCGGGACAGAGCTCCTATAATTCACCCCTCCACTTT. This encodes CASSSGQSSYNSPLHF. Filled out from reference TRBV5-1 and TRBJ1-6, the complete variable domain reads KAGVTQTPRYLIKTRGQQVTLSCSPISGHRSVSWYQQTPGQGLQFLFEYFSETQRNKGNFPGRFSGRQFSNSRSEMNVSTLELGDSALYLCASSSGQSSYNSPLHFGNGTRLTVT.

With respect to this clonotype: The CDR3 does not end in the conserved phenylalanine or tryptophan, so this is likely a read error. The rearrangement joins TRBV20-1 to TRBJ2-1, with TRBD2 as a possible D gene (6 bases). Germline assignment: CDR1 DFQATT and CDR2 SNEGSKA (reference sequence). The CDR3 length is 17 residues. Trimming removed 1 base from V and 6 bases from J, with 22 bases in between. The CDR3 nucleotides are TGCAGTGCTAGAGCGGGCCGTCTCCGTTCAGCGGGCAATGAGCAGTTCTCC. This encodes CSARAGRLRSAGNEQFS.

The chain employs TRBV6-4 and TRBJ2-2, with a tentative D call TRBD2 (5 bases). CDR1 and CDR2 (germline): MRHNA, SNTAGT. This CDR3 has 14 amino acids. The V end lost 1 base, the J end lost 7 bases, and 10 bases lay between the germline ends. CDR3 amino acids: CASSDYPGNGELFF. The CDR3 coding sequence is TGTGCCAGCAGTGACTACCCGGGGAACGGGGAGCTGTTTTTT.

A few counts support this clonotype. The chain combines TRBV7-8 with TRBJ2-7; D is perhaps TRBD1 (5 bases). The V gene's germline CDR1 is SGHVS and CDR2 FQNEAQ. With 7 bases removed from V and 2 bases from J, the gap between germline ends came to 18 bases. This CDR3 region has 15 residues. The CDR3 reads CASTSWGPAPYEQYF. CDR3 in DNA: TGTGCCAGCACCTCTTGGGGCCCGGCGCCCTACGAGCAGTACTTC. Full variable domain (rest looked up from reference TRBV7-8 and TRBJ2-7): GAGVSQSPRYKVAKRGQDVALRCDPISGHVSLFWYQQALGQGPEFLTYFQNEAQLDKSGLPSDRFFAERPEGSVSTLKIQRTQQEDSAVYLCASTSWGPAPYEQYFGPGTRLTVT.

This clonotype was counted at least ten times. For the CDR3, the DNA is TGTGCCAGCTTGCGGGAGGGCTACGAGCAGTACTTC. Translation: CASLREGYEQYF. The chain links TRBV2 to TRBJ2-7; 9 bases map to TRBD2. CDR1 is SNHLY, CDR2 FYNNEI, per germline. V gave up 8 bases and J gave up 3 bases; unmatched junction bases: 2. There are 12 residues in the CDR3.